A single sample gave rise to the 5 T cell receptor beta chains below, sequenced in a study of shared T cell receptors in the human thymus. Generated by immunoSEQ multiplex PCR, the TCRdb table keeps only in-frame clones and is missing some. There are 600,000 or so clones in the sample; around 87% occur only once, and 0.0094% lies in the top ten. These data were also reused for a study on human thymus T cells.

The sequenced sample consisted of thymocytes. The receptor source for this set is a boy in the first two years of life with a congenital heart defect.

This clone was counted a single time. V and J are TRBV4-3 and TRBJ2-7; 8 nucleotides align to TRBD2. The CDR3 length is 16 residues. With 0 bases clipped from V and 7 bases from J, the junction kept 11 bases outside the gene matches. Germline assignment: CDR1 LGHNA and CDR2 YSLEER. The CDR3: CASSQDRVGRGQEQYF. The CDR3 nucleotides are TGCGCCAGCAGCCAAGATCGGGTCGGGAGGGGTCAGGAGCAGTACTTC.

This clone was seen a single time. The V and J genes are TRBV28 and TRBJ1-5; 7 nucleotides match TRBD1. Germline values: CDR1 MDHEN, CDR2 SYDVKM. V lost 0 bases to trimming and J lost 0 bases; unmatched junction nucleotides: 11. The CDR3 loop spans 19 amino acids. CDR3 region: CASSLCPRDDRVSNQPQHF. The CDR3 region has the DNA TGTGCCAGCAGTTTATGCCCCCGGGACGACAGGGTTAGCAATCAGCCCCAGCATTTT. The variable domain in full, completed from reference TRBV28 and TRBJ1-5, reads DVKVTQSSRYLVKRTGEKVFLECVQDMDHENMFWYRQDPGLGLRLIYFSYDVKMKEKGDIPEGYSVSREKKERFSLILESASTNQTSMYLCASSLCPRDDRVSNQPQHFGDGTRLSIL.

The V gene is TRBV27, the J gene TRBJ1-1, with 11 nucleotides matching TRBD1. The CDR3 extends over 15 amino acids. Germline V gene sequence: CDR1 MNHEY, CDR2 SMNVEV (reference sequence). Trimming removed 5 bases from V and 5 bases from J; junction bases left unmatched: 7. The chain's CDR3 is CASSNGQGAPTEAFF. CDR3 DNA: TGTGCCAGCAGTAACGGACAGGGGGCGCCTACTGAAGCTTTCTTT.

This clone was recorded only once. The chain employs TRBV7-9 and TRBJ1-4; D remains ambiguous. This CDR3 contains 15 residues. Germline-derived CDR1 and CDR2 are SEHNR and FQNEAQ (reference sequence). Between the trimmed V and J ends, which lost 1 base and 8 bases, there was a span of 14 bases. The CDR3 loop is CASSLEVRSGEKLFF. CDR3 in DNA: TGTGCCAGCAGCTTAGAGGTCCGTTCAGGCGAAAAACTGTTTTTT. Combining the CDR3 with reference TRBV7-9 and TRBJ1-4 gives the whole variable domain DTGVSQNPRHKITKRGQNVTFRCDPISEHNRLYWYRQTLGQGPEFLTYFQNEAQLEKSRLLSDRFSAERPKGSFSTLEIQRTEQGDSAMYLCASSLEVRSGEKLFFGSGTQLSVL.

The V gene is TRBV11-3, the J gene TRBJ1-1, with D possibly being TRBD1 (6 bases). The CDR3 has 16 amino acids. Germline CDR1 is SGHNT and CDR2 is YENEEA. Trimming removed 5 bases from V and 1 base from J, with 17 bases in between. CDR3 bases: TGTGCCAGCAGCCAGGCCCATGGCAGGGGGAACACTGAAGCTTTCTTT. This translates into CASSQAHGRGNTEAFF.